This T cell receptor (beta chain) was sequenced during a study of CD8+CD57+ T cells in acquired aplastic anemia (dated by TCRdb to the late 2010s). About the study as a whole: DNA extracted from sorted CD4+ and CD8+ cells had a mean of roughly 3.4 ug, with a range of roughly 0.19 to 27.4 ug. An average of approximately 10 million reads for CD4+ cells and 11 million to 13 million reads for CD8+ cells was obtained from healthy donor samples.

Compared with the rest of its sample, this clonotype is medium-sized (0.01 to 0.1%). No antigen is known for it. Per-base quality was not reported, and no clone a single base away is much larger than it. What the work shows at the level of the full study, not this receptor alone: Patients and healthy controls showed no significant difference in CD8+ Simpson's diversity (P=0.060). Although 25 to 30 CD8+ CDR3 sequences were shared by patients and controls, these sequences appeared highly expressed in patients and within the immunodominant clones of patients.

TCR repertoires of sorted CD4+ and CD8+ blood T cells from severe aplastic anemia patients and healthy subjects were deep-sequenced in the study. Ficoll-Paque density gradient centrifugation was used to isolate peripheral blood mononuclear cells. Before DNA was extracted, CD4+ and CD8+ T cells were sorted using either FACS or magnetic beads. The CDR3 goes from the cysteine to the phenylalanine over 15 residues. The kept DNA is CDR3 alone, 45 bases in frame from the first base. Trimmed from V: 5 bases; trimmed from J: 3 bases; junction bases lacking a gene match: 7. As encoded in the germline V gene (reference sequence), CDR1 is LNHDA while CDR2 is SQIVND. Profiling of TCR beta VDJ combinations and CDR3 sequences used genomic DNA as the template. An Illumina HiSeq 2000 was used for TCR repertoire sequencing. From the authors' description of their analysis: Repertoires were assessed using TRBV/TRBJ rearrangement plots, CDR3 size and DJ length profiles, and Simpson's diversity index. The most abundant DNA sequence in the deep sequencing data was defined as the immunodominant clone. CDR3 amino acid sequences were screened for sharing across subjects and compared with published repertoires and the VDJdb database. In TCRdb, the public reads were trimmed at Q25 with fastp and aligned with MiXCR, with productive beta chains retained. Duplicate CDR3 protein sequences are folded into a single record with the most common DNA and genes. The V and J calls, along with clone size, are taken from TCRdb and not from the paper's own processing. Across this sample there are 68,000 or so distinct CDR3 sequences, with 54% seen only once. The ten biggest clones cover about 8% of the sample.

The clonotype was recovered from a human donor in good health, serving as a control. The chain was built from TRBV19 and TRBJ2-7, with TRBD1 identical over 10 junction bases. The sequencing input was sorted CD4+, CD8+, or CD8+CD57+ T cells (not recorded which) from PBMCs. The CDR3 in this case is CASSAARDRGYEQYF. The nucleotide sequence reads as follows: TGTGCCAGTAGTGCAGCCCGGGACAGGGGCTACGAGCAGTACTTC.